This T cell receptor (beta chain) came from a study of Graves' ophthalmopathy and Graves' hyperthyroidism. This clonotype was seen many times. The target antigen is unknown. The CDR3 has 14 residues. Germline V lookup: CDR1 SGHVS, CDR2 FNYEAQ. The V and J ends lost 5 bases and 3 bases respectively, with 11 bases between them. Hyperthyroidism counted as stable given no ophthalmopathy within 18 months of follow-up. Other autoimmune diseases, uncontrolled infections, pregnancy or lactation excluded patients from enrollment. General study points: Ophthalmopathy could be told apart from stable hyperthyroidism by a 13-signature model (87.88% sensitivity, about 81% specificity).

RNA transcripts yielded amplified TCR beta CDR3 regions. A first-round RT-PCR used HTBI primers, followed by a second-round multiplex PCR. TCRdb reprocessed the multiplex PCR reads with MiXCR, giving one entry per CDR3 protein. The table lists 620,000 or so distinct CDR3 sequences, about 24% of them singletons. The V and J genes are TRBV7-6 and TRBJ1-3, with D maybe TRBD1 (5 bases). The sequenced material came from peripheral blood. The clonotype originates from a woman between 18 and 29 years old with stable Graves' hyperthyroidism. Some clones in this sample may be carry-over from other donors' samples. This chain's CDR3 is CASSPSGGGNTIYF. The DNA of the CDR3 is TGTGCCAGCAGCCCCTCGGGGGGTGGAAACACCATATATTTT.